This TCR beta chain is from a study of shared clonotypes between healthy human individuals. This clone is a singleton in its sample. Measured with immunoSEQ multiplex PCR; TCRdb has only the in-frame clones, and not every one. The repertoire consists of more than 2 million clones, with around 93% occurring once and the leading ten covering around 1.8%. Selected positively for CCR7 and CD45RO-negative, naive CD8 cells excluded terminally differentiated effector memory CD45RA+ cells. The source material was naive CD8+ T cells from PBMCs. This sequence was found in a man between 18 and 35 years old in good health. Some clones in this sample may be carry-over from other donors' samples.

The CDR3 here is CASSYSTGGRAYEQYF. For the CDR3, the DNA is TGTGCCAGCAGTTACTCGACGGGCGGGAGGGCCTACGAGCAGTACTTC. The V and J genes are TRBV6-5 and TRBJ2-7; 9 bases line up with TRBD2. Trimming at V came to 0 bases and at J to 2 bases, leaving 5 bases not matched to a gene. Germline V CDR1 and CDR2: MNHEY, SVGAGI. The CDR3 has 16 residues.